This T cell receptor (beta chain) comes out of a study of cytomegalovirus exposure and HLA in healthy donors. General observations from the study: Apparent HLA restriction characterized most CMV-associated TCR beta chains in a later analysis. Most likely, a cluster of highly shared sequence variants arose as a sequencing artifact. Apart from CMV serostatus, no immune exposure information was available.

Primers included in the PCR were 60 Vbeta and 13 Jbeta primers. The table came from immunoSEQ multiplex PCR; TCRdb's copy has only in-frame clones and leaves some out. The top ten clones hold approximately 3.8% of a sample with some 240,000 clones, about 72% of them seen once. A word on this clone: Its antigen is as yet unknown.

Germline lookup yields CDR1 SGHKS and CDR2 YYEKEE (reference sequence). With 2 bases clipped from V and 6 bases from J, the junction kept 3 bases outside the gene matches. This CDR3 contains 13 residues. The sequencing sample was made of PBMCs. The V call is TRBV5-5, the J call TRBJ1-2, with 8 bases lining up with TRBD1. The sequence came from a male donor in good health and CMV-seronegative. CDR3 sequence: CASSFAGGDGYTF. The CDR3 bases are TGTGCCAGCAGCTTCGCAGGGGGCGATGGCTACACCTTC. The complete variable domain, with remaining parts taken from reference TRBV5-5 and TRBJ1-2, reads DAGVTQSPTHLIKTRGQQVTLRCSPISGHKSVSWYQQVLGQGPQFIFQYYEKEERGRGNFPDRFSARQFPNYSSELNVNALLLGDSALYLCASSFAGGDGYTFGSGTRLTVV.